The 22 T cell receptor beta chains below were found in one sample sequenced in a study of early stage breast cancer tumors (dated by TCRdb to the late 2010s). Libraries were constructed by the immunoSEQ multiplex PCR assay. Held by TCRdb, this immuneACCESS table contains in-frame sequences only and omits some clones. Under half of the omission traces to an unresolved V gene where checked; the cause of the rest is unknown. The sample table shows around 4,400 clones, and around 72% are seen once. Jointly, the top ten make up about 28% of the sample. The sequencing sample was made of normal breast tissue next to the tumor. These receptors came from a person aged 60 to 70 with breast cancer.

The count of this clone is one. This chain joins TRBV4-2 and TRBJ2-1; 9 bases agree with TRBD1. Germline values: CDR1 LGHNA, CDR2 YNFKEQ. Trimming took 1 base from V and 2 from J; bases not matched to a gene: 3. The CDR3 has 16 amino acids. Here the CDR3 DNA reads TGTGCCAGCAGCCAAGCGGGGACAGGGACCTACAATGAGCAGTTCTTC. Translating gives CASSQAGTGTYNEQFF.

This clone is medium-sized within its sample. The chain is built from TRBV7-6 and TRBJ2-4; D unresolved. The CDR3 runs 14 residues. The ends were cut back, 1 base at V and 7 bases at J, with 11 bases in the middle. In germline, CDR1 is SGHVS, CDR2 FNYEAQ. The CDR3 loop is CASSLDGVRNIQYF. In nucleotides, the CDR3 is TGTGCCAGCAGCTTAGACGGCGTGCGGAACATTCAGTACTTC. Full variable domain (missing parts from reference TRBV7-6 and TRBJ2-4): GAGVSQSPRYKVTKRGQDVALRCDPISGHVSLYWYRQALGQGPEFLTYFNYEAQQDKSGLPNDRFSAERPEGSISTLTIQRTEQRDSAMYRCASSLDGVRNIQYFGAGTRLSVL.

V is TRBV6-5 and J is TRBJ1-1; no clear D gene. CDR1 and CDR2 from the germline V gene are MNHEY and SVGAGI. CDR3 length: 15 residues. V lost 4 bases to trimming and J lost 3 bases, with 15 bases between them. The CDR3 nucleotides are TGTGCCAGCAGTTCCGCCCCTACTGGGGACACTGAAGCTTTCTTT. This gives the protein CASSSAPTGDTEAFF.

The V gene is TRBV5-1, the J gene TRBJ2-3, with 14 nucleotides matching TRBD2. V lost 2 bases to trimming and J lost 1 base; unmatched junction nucleotides: 3. The CDR3 loop spans 17 amino acids. CDR1 is SGHRS, CDR2 YFSETQ, per germline. The DNA for the CDR3 is TGCGCCAGCAGCTTAGGACTAGCGGGAGGAGGCACAGATACGCAGTATTTT. Its translation: CASSLGLAGGGTDTQYF.

The rearrangement uses TRBV6-5 and TRBJ2-2, with D possibly being TRBD2 (5 bases). The V gene's germline CDR1 is MNHEY and CDR2 SVGAGI. Between the trimmed V and J ends, which lost 4 bases and 3 bases, there was a span of 9 bases. This CDR3 is 14 amino acids long. The CDR3 DNA reads TGTGCCAGCAGTTTCCAGAGGGACACCGGGGAGCTGTTTTTT. This sequence encodes CASSFQRDTGELFF.

This chain joins TRBV29-1 and TRBJ2-3; a possible D gene is TRBD2 (7 bases). This CDR3 region has 13 residues. Trimming pared 7 bases from V and 2 bases from J, leaving 13 bases between. Germline V gene lookup returns CDR1 SQVTM and CDR2 ANQGSEA. The CDR3 DNA sequence: TGCAGCGCCGAGGGGGGGGACACAGATACGCAGTATTTT. This codes for CSAEGGDTDTQYF.

This chain links TRBV19 with TRBJ1-5; tentative D call: TRBD1 (5 bases). The V gene lost 3 bases and the J gene lost 2 bases, with 14 bases spanning the gap. Germline values: CDR1 LNHDA, CDR2 SQIVND (reference sequence). The CDR3 is 16 amino acids. This CDR3 is CASSMPAQGGNQPQHF. DNA for the CDR3: TGTGCCAGTAGTATGCCTGCCCAGGGAGGCAATCAGCCCCAGCATTTT. The complete variable domain, with remaining parts taken from reference TRBV19 and TRBJ1-5, reads DGGITQSPKYLFRKEGQNVTLSCEQNLNHDAMYWYRQDPGQGLRLIYYSQIVNDFQKGDIAEGYSVSREKKESFPLTVTSAQKNPTAFYLCASSMPAQGGNQPQHFGDGTRLSIL.

The genes are TRBV10-3 and TRBJ1-1; maybe TRBD1 (6 bases). With 11 bases removed from V and 8 bases from J, the gap between germline ends came to 21 bases. CDR1 ENHRY and CDR2 SYGVKD come from the germline V gene. There are 13 residues in the CDR3. DNA of the CDR3: TGTGCCGCCCGCGGGGGCGGCGAGTCCGAAGCTTTCTTT. Encoded protein: CAARGGGESEAFF.

The J gene is TRBJ2-2, the V gene TRBV5-5; 7 bases map to TRBD2. The V gene end was trimmed by 3 bases and the J gene end by 6 bases; junction bases not matched to a gene: 5. This CDR3 spans 14 amino acids. Germline V gives CDR1 SGHKS, CDR2 YYEKEE (reference sequence). This CDR3 reads CASSWGGTAGELFF. In nucleotides, the CDR3 is TGTGCCAGCAGCTGGGGAGGGACGGCCGGGGAGCTGTTTTTT. The entire variable domain, with the rest obtained from reference TRBV5-5 and TRBJ2-2, is as follows: DAGVTQSPTHLIKTRGQQVTLRCSPISGHKSVSWYQQVLGQGPQFIFQYYEKEERGRGNFPDRFSARQFPNYSSELNVNALLLGDSALYLCASSWGGTAGELFFGEGSRLTVL.

The V call is TRBV6-6, the J call TRBJ2-5; 11 nucleotides match TRBD2. CDR1 and CDR2 from the germline V gene are MNHNY and SVGAGI (reference sequence). J was trimmed by 3 bases and V by 6 bases; bases with no gene match: 6. There are 15 residues in the CDR3. CDR3 DNA: TGTGCCAGCAGGGGGATAGCGGGAGGGGAAGAGACCCAGTACTTC. It is translated as CASRGIAGGEETQYF.

The CDR3: CASSLGLAGLADTQYF. The CDR3 coding sequence is TGTGCCAGCAGCTTGGGACTAGCGGGACTCGCAGATACGCAGTATTTT. The chain uses TRBV5-6 and TRBJ2-3, with 11 bases identical to TRBD2. Germline loops: CDR1 SGHDT, CDR2 YYEEEE. The CDR3 runs 16 residues. With 0 bases clipped from V and 4 bases from J, the junction kept 4 bases outside the gene matches. Based on the CDR3 plus reference TRBV5-6 and TRBJ2-3, the full variable domain is DAGVTQSPTHLIKTRGQQVTLRCSPKSGHDTVSWYQQALGQGPQFIFQYYEEEERQRGNFPDRFSGHQFPNYSSELNVNALLLGDSALYLCASSLGLAGLADTQYFGPGTRLTVL.

Judged by abundance, this clone is medium-sized. This chain links TRBV5-4 with TRBJ2-2; 7 bases line up with TRBD2. V trimming: 4 bases; J trimming: 5 bases; junction bases outside the gene matches: 14. The CDR3 is 17 amino acids. Germline loops: CDR1 SGHNT, CDR2 YYREEE (reference sequence). CDR3 in amino acids: CASSLPGLAEGTGELFF. The CDR3 DNA reads as TGTGCCAGCAGCCTACCGGGGCTAGCGGAGGGGACCGGGGAGCTGTTTTTT.

The CDR3 here is CASSERELAGVYEQYF. The CDR3 coding sequence is TGTGCCAGCAGTGAAAGAGAACTAGCGGGAGTCTACGAGCAGTACTTC. V gene TRBV25-1 combines with J gene TRBJ2-7, with 11 bases matching TRBD2. Unmatched junction bases numbered 6, after V lost 2 bases and J lost 3 bases. The CDR3 runs to 16 residues. Germline V gene data show CDR1 as MGHDK and CDR2 as SYGVNS.

This chain joins TRBV7-8 and TRBJ2-5; TRBD2 matches at 10 bases. The CDR3 is 17 residues long. V lost 5 bases, J lost 2 bases, and 11 bases stayed unmatched. Germline V gives CDR1 SGHVS, CDR2 FQNEAQ. CDR3 sequence (DNA): TGTGCCAGCAGCCTACGCAGCGGACTAGCGGTACAAGAGACCCAGTACTTC. Its protein product is CASSLRSGLAVQETQYF.

The CDR3 loop is CASSLDGDTQYF. In DNA form, the CDR3 reads TGTGCCAGCAGCTTGGATGGAGATACGCAGTATTTT. V usage is TRBV7-9 and J usage is TRBJ2-3; D remains unclear. Germline-derived CDR1 and CDR2 are SEHNR and FQNEAQ (reference sequence). CDR3 length equals 12 residues. The germline V and J ends were trimmed by 3 bases and 5 bases, with 6 bases remaining between them.

This clone was seen a few times. V gene TRBV18 combines with J gene TRBJ2-3, with 9 nucleotides matching TRBD1. This CDR3 spans 15 amino acids. The ends lost 3 bases at V and 4 bases at J; junction bases unmatched: 5. Germline CDR1 reads KGHSH; CDR2 reads LQKENI. CDR3 nucleotide sequence: TGTGCCAGCTCACCTCCGGGACAGGGTTCAGATACGCAGTATTTT. The encoded protein is CASSPPGQGSDTQYF.

V is TRBV7-3 and J is TRBJ2-1; D gene uncertain. Between the trimmed V and J ends, which lost 1 base and 0 bases, there was a span of 13 bases. Germline V CDR1 and CDR2: SGHTA, FQGTGA. The CDR3 consists of 17 residues. CDR3 loop: CASSLIKNVGSYNEQFF. The CDR3 DNA is TGTGCCAGCAGCTTAATAAAGAACGTAGGCTCCTACAATGAGCAGTTCTTC.

The chain is built from TRBV9 and TRBJ1-3, with 9 bases identical to TRBD1. The CDR3 has 17 amino acids. The germline gives CDR1 SGDLS, CDR2 YYNGEE. V was pared by 0 bases and J by 0 bases, with 4 bases of the junction left unmatched. CDR3 nucleotide sequence: TGTGCCAGCAGCGTAGTCGGACAGGGGACCTCTGGAAACACCATATATTTT. Protein sequence: CASSVVGQGTSGNTIYF.

The chain carries TRBV19 and TRBJ1-2; D is ambiguous. Germline values: CDR1 LNHDA, CDR2 SQIVND (reference sequence). The V end was cut by 5 bases, the J end by 2 bases, with 6 bases between. The CDR3 extends over 12 amino acids. The CDR3 loop reads CASSAVNYGYTF. CDR3 nucleotides: TGTGCCAGTAGTGCGGTAAACTATGGCTACACCTTC.

The rearrangement joins TRBV6-1 to TRBJ2-3, with D perhaps TRBD2 (6 bases). V was trimmed by 8 bases and J by 6 bases, leaving 12 bases between them. Germline assignment: CDR1 MNHNS and CDR2 SASEGT. The CDR3 loop spans 12 amino acids. The CDR3 region is CASRLDRDTQYF. Written as DNA, the CDR3 is TGTGCCAGCCGACTAGACCGCGATACGCAGTATTTT.

The rearrangement uses TRBV27 and TRBJ1-2; unclear D gene. The CDR3 is 14 amino acids. Germline V gene sequence: CDR1 MNHEY, CDR2 SMNVEV (reference sequence). Trimming removed 3 bases at V and 4 bases at J, with 12 bases between. CDR3 sequence: CASSLKGGGYGYTF. The DNA of the CDR3 is TGTGCCAGCAGTTTGAAGGGAGGCGGCTATGGCTACACCTTC.

The chain combines TRBV12-5 with TRBJ1-5; 8 nucleotides line up with TRBD1. CDR3 length: 17 amino acids. Germline CDR1 and CDR2: LGHNT and FRNRAP. After removal of 3 bases from V and 0 bases from J, the junction contained 7 bases not matched to a gene. The CDR3 sequence: CASGFEQGEYSNQPQHF. DNA of the CDR3: TGTGCTAGTGGTTTCGAACAGGGGGAATATAGCAATCAGCCCCAGCATTTT.